Listed below are T cell receptor beta chains from one sample, sequenced in a study of T cell repertoires in cytomegalovirus infection. Their cognate antigens are unknown. One entry per CDR3 protein results from TCRdb running MiXCR on the reads. Of approximately 990,000 distinct CDR3 sequences listed, roughly 30% are singletons. Here the sequenced sample was cultured CD8+ T cells from PBMCs, taken from culture after CMV antigen stimulation. These TCRs come from a human donor in good health (CMV status not recorded). Some clones in this sample may be carry-over from other donors' samples. Each CDR3 is given with its conserved first and last residue. The order of the fields is clone size, J gene, V gene, D gene, CDR3 protein, CDR3 DNA. A D gene is named only where the DNA matches it firmly. Clone size is not always given. Where it is, it says once, few, many or a class for expanded clones.

clone size: few; J gene: TRBJ2-1; V gene: TRBV28; D gene: TRBD2; CDR3 protein: CASKNHGGGRYNEQFF; CDR3 DNA: TGTGCCAGCAAAAACCACGGCGGGGGGCGTTACAATGAGCAGTTCTTC
clone size: few; J gene: TRBJ1-2; V gene: TRBV7-8; D gene: TRBD1; CDR3 protein: CASSNRDRPPGYTF; CDR3 DNA: TGTGCCAGCAGCAACCGGGACAGACCCCCTGGCTACACCTTC
clone size: .; J gene: TRBJ1-2; V gene: TRBV7-9; D gene: .; CDR3 protein: CASSLGTGPSGYTF; CDR3 DNA: TGTGCCAGCAGCTTAGGGACGGGACCTAGTGGCTACACCTTC
clone size: .; J gene: TRBJ1-6; V gene: TRBV6-2/TRBV6-3; D gene: .; CDR3 protein: CASSYGRGHSPLHF; CDR3 DNA: TGTGCCAGCAGTTACGGCAGGGGTCATTCACCCCTCCACTTT
clone size: few; J gene: TRBJ2-5; V gene: TRBV18; D gene: .; CDR3 protein: CASSPPSRVLETQYF; CDR3 DNA: TGTGCCAGCTCACCACCGTCTAGGGTATTGGAGACCCAGTACTTC
clone size: .; J gene: TRBJ2-7; V gene: TRBV27; D gene: .; CDR3 protein: CASSAAGILSYEQYF; CDR3 DNA: TGTGCCAGCAGTGCTGCAGGTATCCTATCCTACGAGCAGTACTTC
clone size: .; J gene: TRBJ1-1; V gene: TRBV27; D gene: .; CDR3 protein: CASSPARVGFEAFF; CDR3 DNA: TGTGCCAGCAGTCCCGCAAGGGTTGGGTTTGAAGCTTTCTTT
clone size: .; J gene: TRBJ1-1; V gene: TRBV7-8; D gene: .; CDR3 protein: CASSPGGPEALF; CDR3 DNA: TGTGCCAGCAGCCCCGGGGGCCCGGAAGCTCTCTTT
clone size: few; J gene: TRBJ1-1; V gene: TRBV6-6; D gene: .; CDR3 protein: CASSYSSSPILVNTEAFF; CDR3 DNA: TGTGCCAGCAGTTACTCGAGTAGTCCAATATTAGTGAACACTGAAGCTTTCTTT
clone size: few; J gene: TRBJ1-4; V gene: TRBV7-9; D gene: TRBD1; CDR3 protein: CASSSGTATTNEKLFF; CDR3 DNA: TGTGCCAGCAGCTCCGGGACAGCAACAACTAATGAAAAACTGTTTTTT
clone size: .; J gene: TRBJ2-3; V gene: TRBV10-3; D gene: .; CDR3 protein: CAISDFHLGADRWTTHTQYF; CDR3 DNA: TGTGCCATCAGTGATTTCCACTTAGGGGCGGACAGATGGACTACCCATACGCAGTATTTT
clone size: few; J gene: TRBJ1-5; V gene: TRBV12-3/TRBV12-4; D gene: .; CDR3 protein: CASSVGGAASNQPQHF; CDR3 DNA: TGTGCCAGCAGTGTTGGTGGGGCAGCTAGCAATCAGCCCCAGCATTTT
clone size: .; J gene: TRBJ2-1; V gene: TRBV7-9; D gene: TRBD1; CDR3 protein: CASSPPGQGRNEQFF; CDR3 DNA: TGTGCCAGCAGCCCTCCGGGACAGGGCAGGAATGAGCAGTTCTTC
clone size: .; J gene: TRBJ1-5; V gene: TRBV19; D gene: .; CDR3 protein: CASSASWGGGQPQHF; CDR3 DNA: TGTGCCAGTAGTGCCTCTTGGGGGGGCGGTCAGCCCCAGCATTTT
clone size: many; J gene: TRBJ2-1; V gene: TRBV7-3; D gene: .; CDR3 protein: CASSINNEQFF; CDR3 DNA: TGTGCCAGCAGCATTAACAATGAGCAGTTCTTC
clone size: .; J gene: TRBJ2-5; V gene: TRBV28; D gene: TRBD1; CDR3 protein: CASSRTGGEMETQYF; CDR3 DNA: TGTGCCAGCAGTCGGACAGGGGGAGAGATGGAGACCCAGTACTTC
clone size: few; J gene: TRBJ1-5; V gene: TRBV6-6; D gene: .; CDR3 protein: CASSDGSYSNQPQHF; CDR3 DNA: TGTGCCAGCAGCGATGGATCGTATAGCAATCAGCCCCAGCATTTT
clone size: few; J gene: TRBJ2-1; V gene: TRBV7-9; D gene: TRBD1; CDR3 protein: CASSLARRQGNNEQFF; CDR3 DNA: TGTGCCAGCAGCTTAGCGCGGCGACAGGGCAACAATGAGCAGTTCTTC
clone size: few; J gene: TRBJ2-1; V gene: TRBV7-9; D gene: .; CDR3 protein: CASSPRTYHNEQFF; CDR3 DNA: TGTGCCAGCAGCCCACGGACTTATCACAATGAGCAGTTCTTC
clone size: .; J gene: TRBJ1-4; V gene: TRBV7-9; D gene: .; CDR3 protein: CASSQAHRRGTSEKLFF; CDR3 DNA: TGTGCCAGCAGTCAGGCCCACAGGCGCGGGACTAGTGAAAAACTGTTTTTT
clone size: few; J gene: TRBJ2-4; V gene: TRBV27; D gene: .; CDR3 protein: CASSPRQYF; CDR3 DNA: TGTGCCAGCAGTCCAAGACAGTACTTC
clone size: .; J gene: TRBJ2-7; V gene: TRBV12-3/TRBV12-4; D gene: .; CDR3 protein: CASSGTRLYEQYF; CDR3 DNA: TGTGCCAGCAGCGGGACACGGCTCTACGAGCAGTACTTC
clone size: .; J gene: TRBJ2-1; V gene: TRBV5-4; D gene: TRBD1; CDR3 protein: CASSKHRDRRQDEQFF; CDR3 DNA: TGTGCCAGCAGCAAACACCGGGACAGACGGCAGGATGAGCAGTTCTTC
clone size: .; J gene: TRBJ1-2; V gene: TRBV13; D gene: .; CDR3 protein: CASSPRTGLAYTF; CDR3 DNA: TGTGCCAGCAGCCCCCGGACGGGTTTGGCGTACACCTTC
clone size: few; J gene: TRBJ1-1; V gene: TRBV10-3; D gene: .; CDR3 protein: CAISDEPDEAFF; CDR3 DNA: TGTGCCATCAGTGACGAACCTGATGAAGCTTTCTTT
clone size: few; J gene: TRBJ1-1; V gene: TRBV7-9; D gene: TRBD1; CDR3 protein: CASSSRDSHEAFF; CDR3 DNA: TGTGCCAGCAGCTCCCGGGACAGCCATGAAGCTTTCTTT
clone size: .; J gene: TRBJ2-1; V gene: TRBV20-1; D gene: .; CDR3 protein: CSAFRGGSYNEQFF; CDR3 DNA: TGCAGTGCTTTCAGGGGCGGATCCTACAATGAGCAGTTCTTC
clone size: once; J gene: TRBJ1-1; V gene: TRBV6-6; D gene: .; CDR3 protein: CASNGGRTEAFF; CDR3 DNA: TGTGCCAGCAATGGGGGGAGAACTGAAGCTTTCTTT
clone size: many; J gene: TRBJ2-5; V gene: TRBV6-2/TRBV6-3; D gene: TRBD2; CDR3 protein: CASSYSSRLAGDAEQETQYF; CDR3 DNA: TGTGCCAGCAGTTACTCGTCTCGGCTAGCGGGGGATGCCGAACAAGAGACCCAGTACTTC
clone size: .; J gene: TRBJ2-3; V gene: TRBV4-1; D gene: TRBD2; CDR3 protein: CASSQGPSGGADTQYF; CDR3 DNA: TGTGCCAGCAGCCAAGGTCCCAGCGGGGGGGCCGATACGCAGTATTTT
clone size: many; J gene: TRBJ1-5; V gene: TRBV12-3/TRBV12-4; D gene: TRBD1; CDR3 protein: CASGYGTAQPQHF; CDR3 DNA: TGTGCCAGCGGCTACGGGACAGCACAGCCCCAGCATTTT
clone size: .; J gene: TRBJ1-1; V gene: TRBV6-6; D gene: .; CDR3 protein: CASSYSKGMNTEAFF; CDR3 DNA: TGTGCCAGCAGTTACTCGAAGGGCATGAACACTGAAGCTTTCTTT
clone size: .; J gene: TRBJ2-5; V gene: TRBV7-2; D gene: .; CDR3 protein: CANSLPGGPTSWETQYF; CDR3 DNA: TGTGCCAACAGCTTACCCGGGGGACCAACTAGCTGGGAGACCCAGTACTTC
clone size: .; J gene: TRBJ2-3; V gene: TRBV12-3/TRBV12-4; D gene: TRBD2; CDR3 protein: CASSTRGLAYLGDTQYF; CDR3 DNA: TGTGCCAGCAGTACCCGAGGACTAGCGTACCTTGGGGATACGCAGTATTTT
clone size: many; J gene: TRBJ2-3; V gene: TRBV7-2; D gene: TRBD2; CDR3 protein: CASSAAGGSTDTQYF; CDR3 DNA: TGTGCCAGCAGCGCAGCGGGGGGAAGTACAGATACGCAGTATTTT
clone size: few; J gene: TRBJ1-6; V gene: TRBV28; D gene: .; CDR3 protein: CASSFRETTYNSPLHF; CDR3 DNA: TGTGCCAGCAGTTTCAGGGAGACGACCTATAATTCACCCCTCCACTTT
clone size: once; J gene: TRBJ1-1; V gene: TRBV6-8; D gene: .; CDR3 protein: CASSYSNAGGRTEAFF; CDR3 DNA: TGTGCCAGCAGTTACTCGAACGCCGGGGGGCGGACTGAAGCTTTCTTT
clone size: .; J gene: TRBJ2-1; V gene: TRBV27; D gene: .; CDR3 protein: CASRGLVGSYNEQFF; CDR3 DNA: TGTGCCAGCAGGGGATTAGTCGGCTCCTACAATGAGCAGTTCTTC
clone size: few; J gene: TRBJ2-1; V gene: TRBV19; D gene: TRBD2; CDR3 protein: CASSMFGRGGYNEQFF; CDR3 DNA: TGTGCCAGTAGTATGTTCGGGCGGGGGGGGTACAATGAGCAGTTCTTC
clone size: few; J gene: TRBJ2-1; V gene: TRBV6-5; D gene: .; CDR3 protein: CASSYTLAADYNEQFF; CDR3 DNA: TGTGCCAGCAGTTACACATTAGCGGCGGACTACAATGAGCAGTTCTTC
clone size: few; J gene: TRBJ2-1; V gene: TRBV19; D gene: .; CDR3 protein: CASSILGTLHEQFF; CDR3 DNA: TGTGCCAGTAGTATTCTAGGGACTTTGCATGAGCAGTTCTTC
clone size: .; J gene: TRBJ2-5; V gene: TRBV20-1; D gene: .; CDR3 protein: CSAGYETQYF; CDR3 DNA: TGCAGTGCAGGGTACGAGACCCAGTACTTC
clone size: once; J gene: TRBJ2-3; V gene: TRBV4-1; D gene: TRBD2; CDR3 protein: CASSTAGGPGDTQYF; CDR3 DNA: TGCGCCAGCAGCACAGCGGGGGGGCCGGGAGATACGCAGTATTTT
clone size: .; J gene: TRBJ2-7; V gene: TRBV19; D gene: TRBD1; CDR3 protein: CASSIAGQGSYEQYF; CDR3 DNA: TGTGCCAGTAGTATTGCGGGACAGGGAAGTTACGAGCAGTACTTC
clone size: .; J gene: TRBJ1-2; V gene: TRBV24-1; D gene: .; CDR3 protein: CATSEIYGYTF; CDR3 DNA: TGTGCCACCAGTGAAATTTACGGCTACACCTTC
clone size: .; J gene: TRBJ2-7; V gene: TRBV19; D gene: TRBD2; CDR3 protein: CASSILAGYEQYF; CDR3 DNA: TGTGCCAGTAGTATCTTAGCGGGGTACGAGCAGTACTTC
clone size: .; J gene: TRBJ2-5; V gene: TRBV7-9; D gene: .; CDR3 protein: CASSRLGATYQETQYF; CDR3 DNA: TGTGCCAGCAGCCGGCTAGGGGCGACGTACCAAGAGACCCAGTACTTC
clone size: few; J gene: TRBJ2-1; V gene: TRBV6-5; D gene: .; CDR3 protein: CASRLRGSGNEQFF; CDR3 DNA: TGTGCCAGCCGACTCAGGGGTTCGGGCAATGAGCAGTTCTTC
clone size: many; J gene: TRBJ2-3; V gene: TRBV7-8; D gene: TRBD2; CDR3 protein: CASSLLASGGTDTQYF; CDR3 DNA: TGTGCCAGCAGTCTCCTTGCTAGCGGGGGCACAGATACGCAGTATTTT
clone size: .; J gene: TRBJ1-5; V gene: TRBV6-1; D gene: .; CDR3 protein: CASSEPFDSFRQPQHF; CDR3 DNA: TGTGCCAGCAGTGAACCCTTCGACAGCTTCCGTCAGCCCCAGCATTTT
clone size: .; J gene: TRBJ2-5; V gene: TRBV10-3; D gene: TRBD2; CDR3 protein: CAISEPRLAGSIETQYF; CDR3 DNA: TGTGCCATCAGTGAGCCGCGACTAGCGGGTTCAATCGAGACCCAGTACTTC
clone size: many; J gene: TRBJ2-1; V gene: TRBV7-8; D gene: .; CDR3 protein: CASSLPNPNNEQFF; CDR3 DNA: TGTGCCAGCAGCTTGCCTAACCCCAACAATGAGCAGTTCTTC
clone size: once; J gene: TRBJ1-5; V gene: TRBV12-3/TRBV12-4; D gene: .; CDR3 protein: CASTPREGEGQPQHF; CDR3 DNA: TGTGCCAGCACCCCGCGGGAGGGCGAGGGTCAGCCCCAGCATTTT
clone size: few; J gene: TRBJ2-3; V gene: TRBV7-6; D gene: .; CDR3 protein: CASSFPGTVDTQYF; CDR3 DNA: TGTGCCAGCAGCTTCCCTGGGACCGTAGATACGCAGTATTTT
clone size: many; J gene: TRBJ2-1; V gene: TRBV7-8; D gene: TRBD2; CDR3 protein: CASSPGGGASYNEQFF; CDR3 DNA: TGTGCCAGCAGTCCGGGGGGGGGAGCCTCCTACAATGAGCAGTTCTTC